The 32 T cell receptor beta chains below all came from one sample that was sequenced in a study of beta chain features in type 1 diabetes (dated by TCRdb to about 2018). Overall study results and their limits: A moderate but significant shortening of TCRB CDR3 length was observed in type 1 diabetes patients in all four CD4+ subsets.

Which antigens these TCRs recognize remains unknown. The receptor library was made with the immunoSEQ multiplex PCR assay. The entire amount of isolated RNA was reverse transcribed using the High Capacity cDNA Reverse Transcription Kit, so the sequenced TCRB transcripts were expressed ones. TCRdb's version of the immuneACCESS table is confined to in-frame rearrangements and falls short of the full clone set. An unresolved V gene accounts for under half of the shortfall where checked; the remainder is of unknown origin. The sample data list 200,000 to 300,000 clones, and roughly 21% of these were observed just once. The top ten clonotypes cover about 0.027% of the sample. The sequenced sample consisted of naive CD4+ T cells from blood. The cell subset or site label of this sample denotes: true naive CD4+ T cells. The receptors shown here come from a woman aged 40-49 years with type 1 diabetes.

This clone was seen a handful of times. The V and J genes are TRBV15 and TRBJ1-2; 7 bases agree with TRBD1. This CDR3 has 14 residues. Germline values: CDR1 LNHNV, CDR2 YYDKDF (reference sequence). J lost 7 bases, V lost 2 bases, and 7 bases had no gene match. The CDR3 region is CATSRNSQGGGYTF. The CDR3 nucleotides are TGTGCCACCAGCAGAAACTCTCAGGGGGGTGGCTACACCTTC.

For the CDR3, the DNA is TGTGCCAGCAGCGGACTAGCGGAAGCCTACAATGAGCAGTTCTTC. Amino acid sequence: CASSGLAEAYNEQFF. This chain connects TRBV28 to TRBJ2-1; 10 bases align to TRBD2. Germline CDR1 and CDR2: MDHEN and SYDVKM. Trimming took 6 bases from V and 2 from J; bases not matched to a gene: 4. CDR3 length: 15 residues.

Only one count was recorded for this clone. The chain is built from TRBV10-3 and TRBJ1-2; 9 nucleotides align to TRBD1. CDR1 and CDR2 from the germline V gene are ENHRY and SYGVKD. The CDR3 runs to 15 residues. V gave up 6 bases and J gave up 7 bases; unmatched junction bases: 12. CDR3 sequence reads: CAISELGTGISGYTF. The DNA for the CDR3 is TGTGCCATCAGCGAACTAGGGACAGGGATTAGTGGCTACACCTTC.

A few counts support this clone. V and J are TRBV29-1 and TRBJ2-3; 9 bases line up with TRBD1. Germline V gene data show CDR1 as SQVTM and CDR2 as ANQGSEA. The CDR3 consists of 15 residues. With V trimmed by 3 bases and J by 2 bases, 6 bases remained unmatched. CDR3 bases: TGCAGCGTTGAGGGGGGACAGGGCCACACAGATACGCAGTATTTT. This encodes CSVEGGQGHTDTQYF.

This clone was observed a few times. CDR3 protein: CAISERDSPTDTQYF. The CDR3 DNA reads TGTGCCATCAGTGAGCGGGACAGCCCCACAGATACGCAGTATTTT. This sequence joins TRBV10-3 and TRBJ2-3, with TRBD1 identical over 7 bases. Germline V gene data show CDR1 as ENHRY and CDR2 as SYGVKD. V gave up 2 bases and J gave up 2 bases; unmatched junction bases: 4. The length of the CDR3 is 15 residues.

This clone was counted between two and nine times. V and J are TRBV7-2 and TRBJ2-1; D might be TRBD2 (5 bases). The CDR3 has 13 amino acids. The V and J ends lost 5 bases and 6 bases respectively, with 11 bases between them. CDR1 SGHTA and CDR2 FQGNSA come from the germline V gene. CDR3 amino acids: CASSLLARNEQFF. In DNA, the CDR3 is TGTGCCAGCAGCCTGCTAGCTCGCAATGAGCAGTTCTTC.

This clone has more than one count but fewer than ten. The chain couples TRBV7-8 to TRBJ2-1; TRBD1 aligns across 7 bases. Trimming cost V 5 bases and J 7 bases; bases outside gene matches: 8. CDR1 is SGHVS and CDR2 is FQNEAQ in the germline V gene. The CDR3 loop spans 14 amino acids. CDR3 bases: TGTGCCAGCAGCCGTTCGACAGGGCGAAATGAGCAGTTCTTC. Translated, it gives CASSRSTGRNEQFF.

This clone has only a few counts. The V gene is TRBV4-1, the J gene TRBJ2-5, with no clear D. The V gene lost 0 bases and the J gene lost 1 base, with 6 bases spanning the gap. The CDR3 consists of 14 residues. Germline lookup yields CDR1 MGHRA and CDR2 YSYEKL. CDR3 loop: CASSQDPGQETQYF. CDR3 coding DNA: TGCGCCAGCAGCCAAGATCCAGGCCAAGAGACCCAGTACTTC.

The chain uses TRBV6-6 and TRBJ1-1, with unresolved D. V lost 0 bases and J 5 bases, leaving 13 bases between the germline ends. Germline V gives CDR1 MNHNY, CDR2 SVGAGI (reference sequence). The CDR3 consists of 15 residues. The chain's CDR3 is CASSYSIEGRTEAFF. CDR3 bases: TGTGCCAGCAGTTACTCCATAGAAGGGAGGACTGAAGCTTTCTTT.

The V and J genes are TRBV5-1 and TRBJ2-7; 8 positions match TRBD1. This CDR3 is 13 amino acids long. Trimming cost V 4 bases and J 2 bases; bases outside gene matches: 2. Germline lookup yields CDR1 SGHRS and CDR2 YFSETQ. The CDR3 DNA is TGCGCCAGCAGCAGGGACAGGACCTACGAGCAGTACTTC. It translates to CASSRDRTYEQYF.

This chain connects TRBV7-9 to TRBJ1-1; possible D gene TRBD1, 5 bases. The CDR3 has 11 amino acids. Germline V lookup: CDR1 SEHNR, CDR2 FQNEAQ (reference sequence). Between the trimmed V and J ends, which lost 8 bases and 5 bases, there was a span of 9 bases. The CDR3 coding sequence is TGTGCCAGCGCTGGGGGGACTGAAGCTTTCTTT. This sequence encodes CASAGGTEAFF.

In this sample, this clone turned up a few times. The V gene is TRBV29-1, the J gene TRBJ2-1, with a possible D match to TRBD1 (5 bases). The CDR3 covers 13 residues. CDR1 is SQVTM, CDR2 ANQGSEA, per germline. V lost 7 bases and J lost 4, with 14 bases in between. As DNA, the CDR3 is TGCAGCGCTGAGACAGCCCTTTACAATGAGCAGTTCTTC. Its translation: CSAETALYNEQFF.

The CDR3 nucleotides are TGTGCCAGCTCACCTTCGGGGACTGAAGCTTTCTTT. Amino acid sequence: CASSPSGTEAFF. This rearrangement joins TRBV18 to TRBJ1-1; D gene ambiguous. V lost 3 bases and J lost 5, with 7 bases in between. Germline values: CDR1 KGHSH, CDR2 LQKENI. This CDR3 has 12 residues.

This clone was found a few times. J is TRBJ2-5 and V is TRBV5-1; tentatively, D is TRBD1 (5 bases). Per the germline V gene, CDR1 is SGHRS and CDR2 is YFSETQ. V lost 5 bases and J 3 bases, leaving 17 bases between the germline ends. This CDR3 contains 15 residues. CDR3 loop: CASSPGHRVEETQYF. CDR3 DNA sequence: TGCGCCAGCAGTCCCGGACACCGCGTCGAAGAGACCCAGTACTTC.

This clone was counted between two and nine times. This rearrangement joins TRBV5-8 to TRBJ1-2, with TRBD1 matching over 7 bases. Germline lookup yields CDR1 SGHTS and CDR2 YDEGEE. The CDR3 is made up of 14 amino acids. V gave up 5 bases and J gave up 7 bases; unmatched junction bases: 11. Here the CDR3 reads CASRGLRGRGGYTF. The CDR3 coding sequence is TGTGCCAGCAGGGGGTTGAGGGGGCGCGGTGGCTACACCTTC.

The rearrangement links TRBV30 to TRBJ1-1; TRBD1 aligns across 8 bases. Germline CDR1 reads GTSNPN; CDR2 reads SVGIG (reference sequence). CDR3 length: 13 residues. The ends lost 2 bases at V and 3 bases at J; junction bases unmatched: 2. CDR3 residues: CAWSKQGDTEAFF. CDR3 in DNA: TGTGCCTGGAGTAAACAGGGGGACACTGAAGCTTTCTTT.

This clone came up a few times. The chain couples TRBV4-3 to TRBJ2-3; weak D call: TRBD2 (5 bases). The CDR3 loop spans 15 amino acids. The germline CDR1 and CDR2 sequences are LGHNA and YSLEER. The ends were cut back, 1 base at V and 3 bases at J, with 11 bases in the middle. CDR3 coding DNA: TGCGCCAGCAGCCAAGGTAACGGCGGGACAGATACGCAGTATTTT. This encodes CASSQGNGGTDTQYF.

The chain has TRBV4-3 and TRBJ2-2; 8 bases are shared with TRBD2. This CDR3 contains 17 residues. CDR1 is LGHNA and CDR2 is YSLEER in the germline V gene. The junction had 12 bases not matched to a gene; V was cut back by 0 bases and J by 9 bases. The CDR3 spells CASSQDPAGARVRELFF. For the CDR3, the DNA is TGCGCCAGCAGCCAAGATCCAGCGGGGGCCCGGGTGAGGGAGCTGTTTTTT.

The chain links TRBV4-3 to TRBJ1-4, with D hard to call. Looked up from germline, CDR1 is LGHNA and CDR2 is YSLEER. The CDR3 length is 15 residues. Trimming took 0 bases from V and 8 from J, leaving 13 bases between them. The DNA for the CDR3 is TGCGCCAGCAGCCAAGATGCGGCAGGAGGGGAAAAACTGTTTTTT. It translates to CASSQDAAGGEKLFF.

This clone showed up just a few times. The chain uses TRBV5-4 and TRBJ2-7; 7 bases agree with TRBD2. This CDR3 has 15 residues. CDR1 and CDR2 (germline): SGHNT, YYREEE (reference sequence). V dropped 1 base and J dropped 5; count of bases not matched to a gene: 9. This CDR3 reads CASSLPSGAGHEQYF. Written as DNA, the CDR3 is TGTGCCAGCAGCTTGCCAAGCGGGGCTGGTCACGAGCAGTACTTC.

This clone was found a few times. The chain has TRBV18 and TRBJ2-7; D call uncertain. CDR1 is KGHSH and CDR2 is LQKENI in the germline V gene. The CDR3 contains 14 residues. V lost 6 bases, J lost 6 bases, and 18 bases lay in between. The CDR3 DNA reads TGTGCCAGCTCTCCCGGGTCCCTCCCTGCCGAGCAGTACTTC. Amino acid sequence: CASSPGSLPAEQYF.

The chain links TRBV9 to TRBJ1-1; tentative D call: TRBD1 (6 bases). Trimming took off 3 bases at V and 1 base at J, with 7 bases between the two ends. The CDR3 covers 13 residues. Germline values: CDR1 SGDLS, CDR2 YYNGEE. The CDR3 spells CASSGRGNTEAFF. The CDR3, as DNA: TGTGCCAGCAGCGGCAGGGGGAACACTGAAGCTTTCTTT.

The table lists this clone with a few counts. The chain has TRBV18 and TRBJ2-1; D may be TRBD2 (6 bases). The germline CDR1 and CDR2 sequences are KGHSH and LQKENI. V dropped 1 base and J dropped 9 bases, with 16 bases sitting between them. The CDR3 runs 15 residues. CDR3 protein: CASSPQSGAGSEQFF. CDR3 in DNA: TGTGCCAGCTCACCACAGAGCGGCGCGGGGAGTGAGCAGTTCTTC.

This clone was seen a handful of times. The rearrangement joins TRBV14 to TRBJ2-3; D is perhaps TRBD1 (5 bases). Trimming pared 4 bases from V and 6 bases from J, leaving 23 bases between. The CDR3 has 17 amino acids. The germline gives CDR1 SGHDN, CDR2 FVKESK. The CDR3 nucleotides read TGTGCCAGCAGCCGGTTTTCCTCGACAGCCTCAACGGATACGCAGTATTTT. Residues: CASSRFSSTASTDTQYF.

V is TRBV28 and J is TRBJ2-1; unclear D gene. Germline V CDR1 and CDR2: MDHEN, SYDVKM. Trimming left V 4 bases short and J 8 bases short, with 6 bases between. This CDR3 comprises 11 residues. In DNA, the CDR3 is TGTGCCAGCAGTTCAAGAGATGAGCAGTTCTTC. Translating gives CASSSRDEQFF.

This clone was observed a few times. The rearrangement joins TRBV9 to TRBJ1-6; 8 bases fit TRBD1. CDR3 length: 14 amino acids. Trimming took 0 bases from V and 9 from J; bases not matched to a gene: 2. CDR1 SGDLS and CDR2 YYNGEE come from the germline V gene. CDR3 sequence reads: CASSVVGTGSPLHF. For the CDR3, the DNA is TGTGCCAGCAGCGTAGTGGGGACAGGTTCACCCCTCCACTTT.

The chain uses TRBV27 and TRBJ2-4; D might be TRBD2 (5 bases). Germline CDR1 reads MNHEY; CDR2 reads SMNVEV (reference sequence). The germline V and J ends were trimmed by 6 bases and 3 bases, with 9 bases remaining between them. CDR3 length: 13 amino acids. As DNA, the CDR3 is TGTGCCAGCAGGGACCGGGGCAAAAACATTCAGTACTTC. Amino acids: CASRDRGKNIQYF.

This sequence joins TRBV29-1 and TRBJ1-1; D is unresolved. CDR1 is SQVTM and CDR2 is ANQGSEA in the germline V gene. This CDR3 comprises 13 residues. The V gene lost 0 bases and the J gene lost 4 bases, with 9 bases spanning the gap. The DNA of the CDR3 is TGCAGCGTTGAAGAGCAGGCGATCACTGAAGCTTTCTTT. Amino acids: CSVEEQAITEAFF.

The chain uses TRBV7-2 and TRBJ2-2, with D unresolved. The germline V and J ends were trimmed by 1 base and 6 bases, with 6 bases remaining between them. The CDR3 contains 13 residues. The germline gives CDR1 SGHTA, CDR2 FQGNSA. DNA of the CDR3: TGTGCCAGCAGCTTAGTACCAGCCGGGGAGCTGTTTTTT. Residues: CASSLVPAGELFF.

The chain links TRBV9 to TRBJ2-4, with 8 bases that match TRBD2. CDR3 size: 12 residues. J lost 9 bases, V lost 2 bases, and 1 base had no gene match. From germline, CDR1 is SGDLS and CDR2 YYNGEE. CDR3 residues: CASSVAGGIQYF. The DNA of the CDR3 is TGTGCCAGCAGCGTGGCGGGAGGCATTCAGTACTTC.

This chain uses TRBV7-9 with TRBJ2-3, with D possibly being TRBD2 (5 bases). The CDR3 runs 16 residues. Germline lookup yields CDR1 SEHNR and CDR2 FQNEAQ (reference sequence). Deletions cut 0 bases from V and 2 bases from J, with 12 bases between. DNA of the CDR3: TGTGCCAGCAGCTTAGCCTCGGGGTTCGACACAGATACGCAGTATTTT. Its translation is CASSLASGFDTDTQYF.

This clone occurred a few times. The chain employs TRBV5-1 and TRBJ2-2; 7 nucleotides match TRBD2. Trimming removed 0 bases from V and 3 bases from J; junction bases left unmatched: 11. CDR3 length equals 18 residues. The germline V gene has CDR1 SGHRS and CDR2 YFSETQ. CDR3 residues: CASSLDPGGSGYTGELFF. Written as DNA, the CDR3 is TGCGCCAGCAGCTTGGATCCTGGCGGGAGTGGGTACACCGGGGAGCTGTTTTTT. Full variable domain (missing parts from reference TRBV5-1 and TRBJ2-2): KAGVTQTPRYLIKTRGQQVTLSCSPISGHRSVSWYQQTPGQGLQFLFEYFSETQRNKGNFPGRFSGRQFSNSRSEMNVSTLELGDSALYLCASSLDPGGSGYTGELFFGEGSRLTVL.